This T cell receptor (beta chain) is from a study of naive and memory T cell subsets. The CDR3 contains 15 residues. V was cut by 5 bases and J by 0 bases, with 13 bases left in between. Germline V CDR1 and CDR2: SEHNR, FQNEAQ (reference sequence). Ten or more counts support this clonotype. An oligonucleotide containing a UMI was ligated to the 3' end of TCR cDNA. Input was about 1 to 1,100 ng of DNase-treated total RNA without cell sorting. Ligated cDNA underwent four rounds of PCR with nested alpha and beta constant region primers and SP2. For blood and skin samples, reverse transcription used TCR alpha and beta constant primers. Each CDR3 protein is one row after TCRdb ran MiXCR on the 5' RACE reads. The table lists roughly 48,000 distinct CDR3 sequences, roughly 4.7% of them singletons.

The V and J genes are TRBV7-9 and TRBJ1-2; maybe TRBD1 (5 bases). The receptor's source is a female donor in good health. CDR3 amino acids: CASSPAAGPNYGYTF. The CDR3 DNA follows: TGTGCCAGCAGCCCTGCGGCAGGGCCTAACTATGGCTACACCTTC.